This T cell receptor (beta chain) was sequenced in a study of Ad26.COV2.S vaccination and SARS-CoV-2 variants. Study at large: Donor got 5x10^10 or 1x10^11 viral particles of Ad26.COV2.S.

Overall study results and limits: Vaccine recipients surpassed placebo recipients in spike-specific TCR breadth.

Using immunoSEQ multiplex PCR, the repertoire was profiled, and TCRdb retains in-frame clones only, with some absent. The data contain some 270,000 clones, approximately 88% of them singletons. Treatment specified: about 20 received Ad26.COV2.S at low or high dose, single or two shots; a few received placebo; per-sample allocation not given. Sampling occurred on day 63 after the first vaccine or placebo injection. SARS-CoV-2 spike from the Wuhan strain was encoded by the vaccine, an Ad26 vector. Turning to this clone: No antigen is known for it.

The trim removed 0 bases at V and 6 bases at J, leaving 8 bases unmatched. This CDR3 has 15 residues. The germline V gene encodes CDR1 SGDLS and CDR2 YYNGEE. The rearrangement joins TRBV9 to TRBJ2-7; 8 bases are shared with TRBD2. The specimen was peripheral blood, collected in a trial of Ad26.COV2.S vaccine versus placebo. This clonotype was sampled from a person aged 18-65 years who received the Ad26.COV2.S COVID-19 vaccine or a placebo. This chain's CDR3 is CASSVAQREYLEQYV. The CDR3, as DNA: TGTGCCAGCAGCGTAGCCCAGCGGGAGTATCTCGAGCAGTACGTC.